One T cell receptor (beta chain) is described in this entry. Treatment-naive patients with stable or active relapsing-remitting disease were the multiple sclerosis controls. The data were taken from a study of CD8 T cells in Susac syndrome. 0.5 to 1 ug RNA was reverse transcribed with random hexamers. TCRdb independently ran MiXCR on the immunoSEQ multiplex PCR reads; one entry per CDR3 protein. The table has around 270,000 distinct CDR3 sequences, around 91% seen once. V lost 6 bases, J lost 7 bases, and 18 bases lay in between. Germline-derived CDR1 and CDR2 are DFQATT and SNEGSKA (reference sequence). The CDR3 loop spans 14 amino acids.

This receptor was identified in a human donor with multiple sclerosis. The sample consisted of CD8+ T cells from PBMCs. The genes are TRBV20-1 and TRBJ2-2; tentative D call: TRBD2 (6 bases). CDR3 loop: CSAKSLWGDGELFF. The CDR3 DNA is TGCAGTGCCAAAAGCCTATGGGGGGACGGGGAGCTGTTTTTT.